This note documents a single TCR beta chain sequence. The repertoire was sequenced with immunoSEQ multiplex PCR; TCRdb's copy has only in-frame clones and lacks some. The table shows over 100,000 clones, with 89% occurring only once. The data were obtained in a study of T cell responses to AZD1222 COVID-19 vaccine. Sample: peripheral blood, taken on day 0 of AZD1222 vaccination. This clonotype was sampled from an adult in good health.

CDR3 bases: TGTGCCAGCGGCGCGGGACAATACTATGGCTACACCTTC. It is translated as CASGAGQYYGYTF. The chain recombines TRBV6-5 with TRBJ1-2; the D gene is possibly TRBD1 (6 bases). Trimming removed 8 bases at V and 3 bases at J, with 13 bases between. Germline V gene sequence: CDR1 MNHEY, CDR2 SVGAGI. The CDR3 contains 13 residues.